This TCR beta chain was sequenced in a study of T cells in Graves' hyperthyroidism and ophthalmopathy (dated by TCRdb to between 2017 and 2020). Broadly, across the study: Peripheral blood samples were taken at the time of initial diagnosis, prior to any treatment. TCR V-J signatures able to tell the groups apart were searched for in a discovery cohort of some 97 patients, of whom 43 had Graves' ophthalmopathy and around 56 had stable Graves' hyperthyroidism. Whether ophthalmopathy could be predicted prospectively was tested in an independent validation cohort made up of 18 to 20 hyperthyroidism patients plus 17 patients who later progressed to ophthalmopathy. The roughly 94 discovery patients were randomly divided into training and test sets at a 7:3 ratio. In roughly six Graves' hyperthyroidism patients, the study also compared T-cell repertoires from thyroid tissue with T-cell repertoires from blood. After sampling, hyperthyroidism patients received methimazole starting at 30 mg daily, and ophthalmopathy patients received high-dose intravenous methylprednisolone. According to the paper, TCR Vbeta CDR3 sequencing was carried out on more than 120 peripheral blood samples, which came from fewer than 50 ophthalmopathy, around 75 hyperthyroidism and roughly 17 progressor patients.

The germline V gene (reference sequence) sets CDR1 to GTSNPN and CDR2 to SVGIG. The CDR3 holds 18 amino acids from the cysteine to the phenylalanine. Only CDR3 DNA remains: 54 bases, in frame from the first base. Trimming takes 5 bases off V and 0 bases off J; junction bases not matched to a gene: 10. Stable Graves' hyperthyroidism was defined as the absence of progression to ophthalmopathy over 18 months of follow-up. Hyperthyroidism patients were newly diagnosed, with disease duration under 2 months, and aged 18 to 65 years. Exclusion was applied to patients with uncontrolled infections, other autoimmune diseases, pregnancy or lactation. Diagnoses were established on the basis of clinical symptoms, serum thyroxine and TRAb, thyroid ultrasound, and orbital computed tomography. PBMCs were separated from 7.5 to 10 ml of fresh peripheral blood using Ficoll-Paque density gradient centrifugation. Total RNA was extracted with Trizol reagent, and quality was checked on an Agilent 2100 Bioanalyzer.

The full study reports these points: No statistical method was used to set the sample size in advance, and investigators knew the group allocation. In validation, the model predicted progression to ophthalmopathy a median of roughly 6.5 months before onset, with over 55% sensitivity and roughly 73% specificity. Most expanded thyroid clonotypes (frequency above 0.001) were also found in blood, which suggests that blood repertoires may mirror thyroid immune responses. Ophthalmopathy was separated from stable hyperthyroidism by a 13 V-J signature model, with approximately 89% sensitivity and about 81% specificity obtained in cross-validation and 80%/75% obtained in testing.

TCR beta CDR3 regions were amplified from RNA transcripts. The TCR CDR3 was subjected to a first round of RT-PCR using the HTBI primer set and the Qiagen OneStep RT-PCR kit. Libraries were constructed in a second round of multiplex PCR, after which size selection and purification were performed. The libraries were sequenced on an Illumina HiSeq2000 using paired-end 100 bp reads. From the authors' description of their analysis: SOAPnuke was used to process the raw data, removing reads that contained adapters or uncalled bases, had a mean Phred below 15, or lacked an exact match to the constant primer or identifier. COPE v1.2.5 was used to merge high-quality paired reads, and clonotypes were defined as unique nucleotide sequences. Clonotypes were aligned to IMGT TRBV, TRBD and TRBJ reference segments using MiTCR v1.1. Only V-J combinations with frequency above 0.0001, covering about 99% of repertoires, were analysed. The TCS score was defined as the ratio of F50 (clonal expansion) to E x V (chaos), calculated using BLOSUM62-based TCRdist between CDR3 peptides within each V-J. Welch's t-statistics and random forest reduced roughly 540 V-J features to 10 to 15, which were used in a naive Bayes classifier (R e1071). TCRdb cleaned the public reads at Q25 with fastp, built clones with MiXCR and kept in-frame beta chains. Rows are combined by CDR3 protein, so each entry shows the most common genes and DNA. Here the V and J calls rest on TCRdb's processing, not on the authors' analysis. This sample comprises some 560,000 distinct CDR3 sequences, around 13% of them detected only once. The ten largest clonotypes hold approximately 13% of the sample.

This clonotype was counted many times. Its antigen specificity is not known. No clone much larger than this one lies a single base away; base qualities are absent. The receptor was derived from a woman aged 40 to 50 with Graves' hyperthyroidism. The sequence links TRBV30 to TRBJ2-3, and 14 junction bases match TRBD2. The sequenced sample consisted of blood. This receptor carries the CDR3 CAWGPRLAGGPSTDTQYF. The bases read TGTGCCTGGGGTCCTAGACTAGCGGGAGGGCCGAGCACAGATACGCAGTATTTT.